This T cell receptor beta chain was captured by sequencing in a study of blood T cell repertoires in COVID-19 (dated by TCRdb to 2018 to 2020). Study-wide context: Collaborator samples came from the United States, Italy and Spain and covered acute and convalescent phases of COVID-19. A de-identified subject ID, COVID-19 status, age in years and sex were almost always included in the sample metadata. The repertoires were released in a freely available public database meant as a resource for research on the immune response to SARS-CoV-2. Where available, HLA class I and class II types were taken from metadata supplied by the sample provider and were not determined by assay-based typing. Samples came from the ongoing ImmuneRACE study (first 160 participants) plus 1,254 subjects from 6 global collaborators. The dataset comprised deeply sampled blood TCRbeta repertoires from subjects exposed to, actively infected with, or recovered from COVID-19. The prospective study material was composed of cDNA or gDNA derived from T cells, B-cell-depleted T cells, or PBMCs. Summary of the overall study and its limitations: The quantity of clinical and demographic metadata differed by source and by participant and was supplied without curation.

Each collaborating institution followed its own protocols to collect whole blood in K2EDTA tubes. For TCRbeta analysis, collaborator samples were shipped as frozen whole blood, as isolated PBMCs, or as DNA extracted from either sample type. Points on this clone: It has no known antigen specificity. Per-nucleotide qualities are absent, and no much larger clonotype sits a single base away.

For CDR1 and CDR2, the germline V gene lists SGHRS and YFSETQ. Germline trimming: 3 bases from V, 0 bases from J; junction bases outside gene matches: 8. Spanning cysteine to phenylalanine, the CDR3 consists of 16 amino acids. Here the CDR3 DNA is all that survives: 48 bases in frame from base 1. TCRbeta CDR3 regions were amplified from genomic DNA using the immunoSEQ Assay, a bias-controlled multiplex PCR. For the original study's pipeline: Nucleated cell counts per sample were estimated from amplification of reference gene primers within the assay. Sequence reads were collapsed and filtered to measure the absolute abundance of every unique TCRbeta CDR3 rearrangement. Productive Simpson clonality was computed per sample as the square root of Simpson's diversity index over productive rearrangements. The table comes from immuneACCESS by way of TCRdb, which keeps in-frame sequences with V and J called. Part of the clones is missing from these tables; in studies checked, under half for an unresolved V gene and the rest for unknown reasons. Clone size and the V and J calls come from that table; the DNA yielded D and trimming. Across this sample there are about 55,000 clones, with 75% to 90% seen only once. Under 2% of the sample is taken by the ten largest.

Rearrangement joined TRBV5-1 to TRBJ2-5, with TRBD1 identical over 7 junction bases. This TCR was sampled from a woman aged 55-75 years with acute or convalescent COVID-19. Specimen: peripheral blood. The CDR3 here reads CASSSGTAAYQETQYF. In nucleotide form, the sequence is TGCGCCAGCAGCTCTGGGACAGCCGCCTACCAAGAGACCCAGTACTTC. When the CDR3 is completed using the reference TRBV5-1 and TRBJ2-5 genes on either side, the full variable domain is KAGVTQTPRYLIKTRGQQVTLSCSPISGHRSVSWYQQTPGQGLQFLFEYFSETQRNKGNFPGRFSGRQFSNSRSEMNVSTLELGDSALYLCASSSGTAAYQETQYFGPGTRLLVL.